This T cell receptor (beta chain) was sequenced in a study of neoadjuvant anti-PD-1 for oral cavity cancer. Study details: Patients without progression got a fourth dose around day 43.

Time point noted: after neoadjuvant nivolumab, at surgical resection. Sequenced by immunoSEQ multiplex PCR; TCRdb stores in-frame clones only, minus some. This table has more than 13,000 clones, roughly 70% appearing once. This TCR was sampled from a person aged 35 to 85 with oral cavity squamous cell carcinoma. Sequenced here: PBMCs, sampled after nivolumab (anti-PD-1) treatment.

The CDR3, as DNA: TGTGCCAGCAGCCAGAGTAGCGGCGCGGCCGGGGAGCTGTTTTTT. As protein: CASSQSSGAAGELFF. The rearrangement joins TRBV28 to TRBJ2-2, with D possibly TRBD2 on 6 matching bases. This CDR3 spans 15 amino acids. The V end was cut by 6 bases, the J end by 6 bases, with 17 bases between. Germline V CDR1 and CDR2: MDHEN, SYDVKM.